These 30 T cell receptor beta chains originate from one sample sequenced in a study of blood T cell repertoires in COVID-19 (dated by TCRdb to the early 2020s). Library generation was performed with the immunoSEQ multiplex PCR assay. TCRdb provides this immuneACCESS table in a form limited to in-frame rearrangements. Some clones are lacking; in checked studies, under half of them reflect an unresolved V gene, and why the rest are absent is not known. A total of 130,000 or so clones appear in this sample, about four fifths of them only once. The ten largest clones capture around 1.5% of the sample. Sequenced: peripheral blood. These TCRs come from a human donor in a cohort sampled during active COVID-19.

The CDR3 bases are TGTGCCAGCAGCCTGACTATCGCCTACGAGCAGTACTTC. This sequence encodes CASSLTIAYEQYF. The chain couples TRBV7-8 to TRBJ2-7; weak D call: TRBD2 (5 bases). V was cut by 5 bases and J by 2 bases, with 10 bases left in between. The CDR3 is 13 amino acids. Germline V CDR1 and CDR2: SGHVS, FQNEAQ.

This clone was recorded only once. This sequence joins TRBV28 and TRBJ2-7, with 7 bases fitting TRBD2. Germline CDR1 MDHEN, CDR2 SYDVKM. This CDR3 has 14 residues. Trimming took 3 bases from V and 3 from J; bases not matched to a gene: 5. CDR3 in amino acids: CASSFGGEGYEQYF. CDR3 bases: TGTGCCAGCAGTTTTGGGGGGGAGGGCTACGAGCAGTACTTC.

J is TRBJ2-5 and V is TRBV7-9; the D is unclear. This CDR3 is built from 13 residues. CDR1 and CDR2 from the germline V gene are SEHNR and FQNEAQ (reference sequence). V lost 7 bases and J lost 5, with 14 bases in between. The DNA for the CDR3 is TGTGCCAGCACCCCGGGTGGGTTGGAGACCCAGTACTTC. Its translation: CASTPGGLETQYF.

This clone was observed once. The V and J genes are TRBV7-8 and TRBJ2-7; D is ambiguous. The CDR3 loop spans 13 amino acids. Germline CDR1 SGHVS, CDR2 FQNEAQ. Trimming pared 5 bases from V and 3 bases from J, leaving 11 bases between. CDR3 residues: CASSHGSHYEQYF. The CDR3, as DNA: TGTGCCAGCAGCCATGGCTCGCACTACGAGCAGTACTTC.

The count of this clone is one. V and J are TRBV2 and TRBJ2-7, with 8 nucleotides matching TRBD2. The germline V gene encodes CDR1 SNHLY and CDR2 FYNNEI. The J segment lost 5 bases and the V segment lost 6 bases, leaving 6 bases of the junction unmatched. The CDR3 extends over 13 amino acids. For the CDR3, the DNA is TGTGCCAGCAGCCCGGGACTAGTCAACGAGCAGTACTTC. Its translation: CASSPGLVNEQYF.

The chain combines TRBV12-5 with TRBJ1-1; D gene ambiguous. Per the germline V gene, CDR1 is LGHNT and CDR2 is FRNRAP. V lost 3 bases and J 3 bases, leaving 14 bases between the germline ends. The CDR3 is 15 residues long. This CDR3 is CASGFAPPRDTEAFF. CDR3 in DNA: TGTGCTAGTGGTTTTGCCCCCCCTCGGGACACTGAAGCTTTCTTT.

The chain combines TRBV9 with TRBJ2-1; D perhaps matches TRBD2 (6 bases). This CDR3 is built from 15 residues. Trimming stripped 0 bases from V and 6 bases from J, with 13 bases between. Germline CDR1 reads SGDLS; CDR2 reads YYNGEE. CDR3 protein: CASSVGTSRVNEQFF. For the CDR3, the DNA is TGTGCCAGCAGCGTAGGAACTAGCAGGGTCAATGAGCAGTTCTTC.

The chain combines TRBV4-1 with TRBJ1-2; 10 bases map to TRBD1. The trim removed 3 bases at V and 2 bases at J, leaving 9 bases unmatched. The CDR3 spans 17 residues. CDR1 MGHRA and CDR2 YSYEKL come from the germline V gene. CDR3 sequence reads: CASSQLAWDRGNYGYTF. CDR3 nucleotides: TGCGCCAGCAGCCAGCTTGCTTGGGACAGGGGCAACTATGGCTACACCTTC.

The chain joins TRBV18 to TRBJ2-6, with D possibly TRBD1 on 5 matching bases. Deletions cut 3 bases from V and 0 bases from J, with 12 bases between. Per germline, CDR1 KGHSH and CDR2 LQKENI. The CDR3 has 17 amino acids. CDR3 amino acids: CASSPGLVNSGANVLTF. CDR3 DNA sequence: TGTGCCAGCTCACCGGGGCTCGTCAACTCTGGGGCCAACGTCCTGACTTTC. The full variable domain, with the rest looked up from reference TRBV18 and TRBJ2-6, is NAGVMQNPRHLVRRRGQEARLRCSPMKGHSHVYWYRQLPEEGLKFMVYLQKENIIDESGMPKERFSAEFPKEGPSILRIQQVVRGDSAAYFCASSPGLVNSGANVLTFGAGSRLTVL.

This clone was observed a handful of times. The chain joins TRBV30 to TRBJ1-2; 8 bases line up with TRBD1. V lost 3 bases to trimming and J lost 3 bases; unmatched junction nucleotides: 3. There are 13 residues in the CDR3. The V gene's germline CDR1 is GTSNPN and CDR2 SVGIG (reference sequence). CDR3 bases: TGTGCCTGGAGACCGGGACAGGACTATGGCTACACCTTC. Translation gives CAWRPGQDYGYTF.

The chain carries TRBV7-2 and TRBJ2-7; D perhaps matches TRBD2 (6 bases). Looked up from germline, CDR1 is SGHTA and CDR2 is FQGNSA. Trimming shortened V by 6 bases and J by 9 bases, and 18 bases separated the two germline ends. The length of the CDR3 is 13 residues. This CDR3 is CASRPRDFRGQYF. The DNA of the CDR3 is TGTGCCAGCAGGCCAAGGGACTTTAGAGGGCAGTACTTC. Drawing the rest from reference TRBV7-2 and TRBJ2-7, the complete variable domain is GAGVSQSPSNKVTEKGKDVELRCDPISGHTALYWYRQSLGQGLEFLIYFQGNSAPDKSGLPSDRFSAERTGGSVSTLTIQRTQQEDSAVYLCASRPRDFRGQYFGPGTRLTVT.

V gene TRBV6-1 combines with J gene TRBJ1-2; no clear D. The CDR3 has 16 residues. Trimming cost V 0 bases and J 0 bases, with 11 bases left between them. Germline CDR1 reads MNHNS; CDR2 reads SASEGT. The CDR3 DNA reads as TGTGCCAGCAGTGAAGCATCCCCCCGAGCTAACTATGGCTACACCTTC. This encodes CASSEASPRANYGYTF.

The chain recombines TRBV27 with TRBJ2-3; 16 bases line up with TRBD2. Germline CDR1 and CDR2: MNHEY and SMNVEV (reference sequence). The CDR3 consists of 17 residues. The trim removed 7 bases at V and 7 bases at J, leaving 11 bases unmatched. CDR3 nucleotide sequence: TGTGCCAGCAACCCGGGACTAGCGGGAGGGCCGCGTAATACGCAGTATTTT. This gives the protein CASNPGLAGGPRNTQYF.

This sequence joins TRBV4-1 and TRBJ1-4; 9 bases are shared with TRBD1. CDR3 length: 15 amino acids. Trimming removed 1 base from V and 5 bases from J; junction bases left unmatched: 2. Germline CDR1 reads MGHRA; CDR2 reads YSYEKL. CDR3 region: CASSQGDRANEKLFF. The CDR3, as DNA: TGCGCCAGCAGCCAAGGGGACAGGGCGAATGAAAAACTGTTTTTT.

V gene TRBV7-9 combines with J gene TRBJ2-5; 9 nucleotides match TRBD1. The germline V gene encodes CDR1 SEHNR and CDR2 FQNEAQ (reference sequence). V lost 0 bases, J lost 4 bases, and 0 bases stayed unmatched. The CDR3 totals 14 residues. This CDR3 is CASSLATGGETQYF. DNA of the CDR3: TGTGCCAGCAGCTTAGCGACAGGGGGAGAGACCCAGTACTTC.

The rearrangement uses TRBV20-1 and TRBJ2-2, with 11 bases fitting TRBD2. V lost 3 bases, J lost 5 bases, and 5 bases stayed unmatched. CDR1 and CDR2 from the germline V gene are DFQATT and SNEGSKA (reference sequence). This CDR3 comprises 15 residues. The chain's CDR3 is CSASPLAGGTGELFF. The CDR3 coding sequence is TGCAGTGCTAGTCCCCTAGCGGGAGGTACCGGGGAGCTGTTTTTT.

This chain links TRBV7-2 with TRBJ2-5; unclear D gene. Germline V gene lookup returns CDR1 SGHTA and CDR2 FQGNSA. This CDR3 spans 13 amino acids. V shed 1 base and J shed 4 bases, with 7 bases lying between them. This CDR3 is CASSLVSVETQYF. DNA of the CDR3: TGTGCCAGCAGCTTAGTCTCTGTAGAGACCCAGTACTTC. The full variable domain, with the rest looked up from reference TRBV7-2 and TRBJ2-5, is GAGVSQSPSNKVTEKGKDVELRCDPISGHTALYWYRQSLGQGLEFLIYFQGNSAPDKSGLPSDRFSAERTGGSVSTLTIQRTQQEDSAVYLCASSLVSVETQYFGPGTRLLVL.

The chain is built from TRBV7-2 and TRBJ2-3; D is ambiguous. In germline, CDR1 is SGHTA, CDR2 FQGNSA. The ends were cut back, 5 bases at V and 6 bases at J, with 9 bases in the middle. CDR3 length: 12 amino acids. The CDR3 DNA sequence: TGTGCCAGCAGCCTTCAGTGGGATACGCAGTATTTT. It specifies CASSLQWDTQYF. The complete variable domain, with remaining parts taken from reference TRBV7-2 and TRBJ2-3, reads GAGVSQSPSNKVTEKGKDVELRCDPISGHTALYWYRQSLGQGLEFLIYFQGNSAPDKSGLPSDRFSAERTGGSVSTLTIQRTQQEDSAVYLCASSLQWDTQYFGPGTRLTVL.

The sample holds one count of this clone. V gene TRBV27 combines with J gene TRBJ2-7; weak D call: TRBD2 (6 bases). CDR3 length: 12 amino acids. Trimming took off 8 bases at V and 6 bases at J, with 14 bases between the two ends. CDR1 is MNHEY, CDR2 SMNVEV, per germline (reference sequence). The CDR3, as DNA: TGTGCCAGCCGGGACTCCGTAGGCGAGCAGTACTTC. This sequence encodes CASRDSVGEQYF.

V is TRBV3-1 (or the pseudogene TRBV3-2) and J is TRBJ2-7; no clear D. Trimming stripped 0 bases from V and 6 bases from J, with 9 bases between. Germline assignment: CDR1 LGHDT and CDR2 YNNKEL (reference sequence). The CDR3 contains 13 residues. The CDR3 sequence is CASSQDLDFEQYF. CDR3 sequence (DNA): TGTGCCAGCAGCCAAGATCTAGACTTCGAGCAGTACTTC.

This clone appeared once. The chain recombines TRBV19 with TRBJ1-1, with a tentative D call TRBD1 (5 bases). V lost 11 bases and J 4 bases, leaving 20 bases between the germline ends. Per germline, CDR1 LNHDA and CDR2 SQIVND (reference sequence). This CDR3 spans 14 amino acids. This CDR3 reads CAVVYREGPTEAFF. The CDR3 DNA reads TGTGCCGTAGTATACCGGGAGGGACCCACTGAAGCTTTCTTT.

CDR3 nucleotide sequence: TGTGCCAGCAGTGAACCGGGAGGGCCCGCCGGGGAGCTGTTTTTT. Encoded protein: CASSEPGGPAGELFF. The genes are TRBV6-1 and TRBJ2-2; 8 bases are shared with TRBD2. The CDR3 runs to 15 residues. Per the germline V gene, CDR1 is MNHNS and CDR2 is SASEGT. Trimming at V came to 2 bases and at J to 6 bases, leaving 5 bases not matched to a gene.

The CDR3 spells CASSRASGNDYNEQFF. CDR3 bases: TGCGCCAGCAGCCGGGCTAGCGGGAATGACTACAATGAGCAGTTCTTC. The chain links TRBV4-1 to TRBJ2-1; 9 nucleotides line up with TRBD2. The trim removed 4 bases at V and 3 bases at J, leaving 7 bases unmatched. Germline assignment: CDR1 MGHRA and CDR2 YSYEKL. The CDR3 covers 16 residues.

The DNA of the CDR3 is TGTGCCAGCATCAAAATAGCGCCGAAGACCCAGTACTTC. Residues: CASIKIAPKTQYF. This chain joins TRBV5-8 and TRBJ2-5; TRBD2 might be the D (5 bases). This CDR3 comprises 13 residues. CDR1 is SGHTS and CDR2 is YDEGEE in the germline V gene. Trimming left V 6 bases short and J 6 bases short, with 15 bases between.

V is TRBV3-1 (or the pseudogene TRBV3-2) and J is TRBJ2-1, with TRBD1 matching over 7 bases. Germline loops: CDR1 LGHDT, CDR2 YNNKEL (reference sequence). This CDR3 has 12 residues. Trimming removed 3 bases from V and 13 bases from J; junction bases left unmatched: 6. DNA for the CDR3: TGTGCCAGCAGCCAGGGGGACAGATCACAGTTCTTC. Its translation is CASSQGDRSQFF.

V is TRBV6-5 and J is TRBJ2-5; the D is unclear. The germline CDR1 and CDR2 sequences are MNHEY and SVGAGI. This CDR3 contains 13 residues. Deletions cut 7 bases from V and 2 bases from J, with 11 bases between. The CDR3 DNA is TGTGCCAGCACAAAGCCAGGACAAGAGACCCAGTACTTC. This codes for CASTKPGQETQYF.

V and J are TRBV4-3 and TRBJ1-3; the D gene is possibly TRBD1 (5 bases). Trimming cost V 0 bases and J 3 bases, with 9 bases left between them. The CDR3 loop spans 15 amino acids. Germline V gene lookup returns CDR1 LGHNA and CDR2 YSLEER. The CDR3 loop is CASSQDRGNGNTIYF. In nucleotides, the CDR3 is TGCGCCAGCAGCCAAGACCGGGGGAATGGAAACACCATATATTTT.

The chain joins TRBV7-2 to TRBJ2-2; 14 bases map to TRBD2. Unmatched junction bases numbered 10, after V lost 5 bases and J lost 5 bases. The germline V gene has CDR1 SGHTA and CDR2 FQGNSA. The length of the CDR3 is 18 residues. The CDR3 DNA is TGTGCCAGCAGCAAACGAGCCGGGACTAGCGGGAGAACCGGGGAGCTGTTTTTT. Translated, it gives CASSKRAGTSGRTGELFF.

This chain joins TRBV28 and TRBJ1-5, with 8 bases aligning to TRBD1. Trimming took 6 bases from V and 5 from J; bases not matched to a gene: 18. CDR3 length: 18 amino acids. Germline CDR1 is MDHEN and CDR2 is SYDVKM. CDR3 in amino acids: CASSPWTGLGSVDQPQHF. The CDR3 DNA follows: TGTGCCAGCAGCCCCTGGACAGGGCTTGGGTCCGTTGATCAGCCCCAGCATTTT.

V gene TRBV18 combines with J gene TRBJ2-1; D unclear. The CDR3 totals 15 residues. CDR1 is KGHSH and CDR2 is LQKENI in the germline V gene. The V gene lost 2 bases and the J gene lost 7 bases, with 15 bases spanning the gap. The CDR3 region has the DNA TGTGCCAGCTCACCAGGGCTATCCGCCAATAATGAGCAGTTCTTC. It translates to CASSPGLSANNEQFF.